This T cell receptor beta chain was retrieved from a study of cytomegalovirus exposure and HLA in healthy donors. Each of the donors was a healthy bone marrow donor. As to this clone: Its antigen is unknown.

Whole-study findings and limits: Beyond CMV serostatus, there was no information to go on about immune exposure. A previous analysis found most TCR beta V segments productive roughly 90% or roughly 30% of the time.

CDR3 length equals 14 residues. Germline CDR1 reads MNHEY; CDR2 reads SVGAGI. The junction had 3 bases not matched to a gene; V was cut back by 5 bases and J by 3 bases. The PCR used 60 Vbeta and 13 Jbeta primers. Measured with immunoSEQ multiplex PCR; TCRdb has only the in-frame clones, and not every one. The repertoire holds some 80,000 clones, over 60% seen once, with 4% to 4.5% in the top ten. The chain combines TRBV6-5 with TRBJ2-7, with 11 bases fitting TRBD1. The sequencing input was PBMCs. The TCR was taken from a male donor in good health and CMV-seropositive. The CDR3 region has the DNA TGTGCCAGCAGTACCGGGACAGGGGGCTACGAGCAGTACTTC. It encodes CASSTGTGGYEQYF.